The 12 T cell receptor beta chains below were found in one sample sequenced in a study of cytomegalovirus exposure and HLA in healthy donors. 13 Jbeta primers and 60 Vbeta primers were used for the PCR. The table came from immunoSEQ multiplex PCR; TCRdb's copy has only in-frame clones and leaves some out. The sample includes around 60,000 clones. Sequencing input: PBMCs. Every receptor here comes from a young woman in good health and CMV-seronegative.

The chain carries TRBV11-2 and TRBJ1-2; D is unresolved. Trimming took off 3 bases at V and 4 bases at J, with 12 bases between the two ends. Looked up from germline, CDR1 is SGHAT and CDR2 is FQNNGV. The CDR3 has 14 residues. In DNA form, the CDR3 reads TGTGCCAGCAGCTTTGGAGGTCGCGGCTATGGCTACACCTTC. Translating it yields CASSFGGRGYGYTF.

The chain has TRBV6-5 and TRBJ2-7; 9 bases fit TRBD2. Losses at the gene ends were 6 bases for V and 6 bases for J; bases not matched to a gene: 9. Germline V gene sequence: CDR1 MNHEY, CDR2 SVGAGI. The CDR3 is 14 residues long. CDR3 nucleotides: TGTGCCAGCAGCCCACTAGCGGGTGGACTCGAGCAGTACTTC. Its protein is CASSPLAGGLEQYF.

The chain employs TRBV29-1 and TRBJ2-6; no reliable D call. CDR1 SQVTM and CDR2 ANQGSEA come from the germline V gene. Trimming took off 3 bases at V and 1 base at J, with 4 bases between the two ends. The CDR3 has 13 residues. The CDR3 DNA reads TGCAGCGTTGATCAGTCTGGGGCCAACGTCCTGACTTTC. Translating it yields CSVDQSGANVLTF.

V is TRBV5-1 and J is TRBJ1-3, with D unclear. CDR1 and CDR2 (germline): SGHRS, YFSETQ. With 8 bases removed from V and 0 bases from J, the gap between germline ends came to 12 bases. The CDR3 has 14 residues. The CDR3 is CASSPGDSGNTIYF. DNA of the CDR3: TGCGCCAGTAGCCCCGGGGACTCTGGAAACACCATATATTTT. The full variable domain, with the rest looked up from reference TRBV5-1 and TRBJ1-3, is KAGVTQTPRYLIKTRGQQVTLSCSPISGHRSVSWYQQTPGQGLQFLFEYFSETQRNKGNFPGRFSGRQFSNSRSEMNVSTLELGDSALYLCASSPGDSGNTIYFGEGSWLTVV.

The CDR3 DNA reads TGTGCCAGCAGGCTGGGAGACAGGGCGGGCTATGGCTACACCTTC. It translates to CASRLGDRAGYGYTF. V is TRBV27 and J is TRBJ1-2; the match to TRBD1 covers 7 bases. This CDR3 has 15 residues. Unmatched junction bases numbered 11, after V lost 6 bases and J lost 4 bases. Germline assignment: CDR1 MNHEY and CDR2 SMNVEV (reference sequence).

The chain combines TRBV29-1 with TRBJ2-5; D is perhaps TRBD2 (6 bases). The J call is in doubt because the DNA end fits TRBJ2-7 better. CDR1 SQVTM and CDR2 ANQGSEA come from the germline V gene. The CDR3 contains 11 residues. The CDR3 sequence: CSVEGGGEQYF. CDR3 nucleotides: TGCAGCGTTGAGGGAGGCGGCGAGCAGTACTTC.

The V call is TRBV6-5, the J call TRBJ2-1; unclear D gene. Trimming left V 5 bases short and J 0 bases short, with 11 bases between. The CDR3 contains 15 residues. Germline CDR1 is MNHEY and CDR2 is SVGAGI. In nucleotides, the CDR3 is TGTGCCAGCAGTATCACTTTTAGCTCCTACAATGAGCAGTTCTTC. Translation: CASSITFSSYNEQFF.

Here the CDR3 DNA reads TGTGCCAGCAGCTTAGGGCAGGGGAGTAACGAGCAGTACTTC. This translates into CASSLGQGSNEQYF. The chain combines TRBV11-2 with TRBJ2-7; D possibly corresponds to TRBD1 (6 bases). The length of the CDR3 is 14 residues. Trimming pared 1 base from V and 5 bases from J, leaving 12 bases between. The germline V gene encodes CDR1 SGHAT and CDR2 FQNNGV.

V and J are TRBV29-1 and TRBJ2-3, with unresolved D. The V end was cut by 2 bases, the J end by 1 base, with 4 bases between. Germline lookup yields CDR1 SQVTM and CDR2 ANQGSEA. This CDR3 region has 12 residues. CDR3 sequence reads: CSVEQGTDTQYF. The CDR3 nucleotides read TGCAGCGTTGAACAGGGCACAGATACGCAGTATTTT.

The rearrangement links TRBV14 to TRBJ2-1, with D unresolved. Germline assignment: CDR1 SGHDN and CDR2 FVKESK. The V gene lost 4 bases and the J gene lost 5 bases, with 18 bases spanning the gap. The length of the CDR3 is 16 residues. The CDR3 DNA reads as TGTGCCAGCAGCCTCTTGGGTAGCCTATTCGACAATGAGCAGTTCTTC. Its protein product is CASSLLGSLFDNEQFF.

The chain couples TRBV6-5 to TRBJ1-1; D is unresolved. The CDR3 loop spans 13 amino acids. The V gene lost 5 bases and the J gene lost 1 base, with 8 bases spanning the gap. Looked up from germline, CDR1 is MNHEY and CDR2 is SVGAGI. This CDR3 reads CASSKPRNTEAFF. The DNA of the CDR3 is TGTGCCAGCAGTAAACCCAGGAACACTGAAGCTTTCTTT.

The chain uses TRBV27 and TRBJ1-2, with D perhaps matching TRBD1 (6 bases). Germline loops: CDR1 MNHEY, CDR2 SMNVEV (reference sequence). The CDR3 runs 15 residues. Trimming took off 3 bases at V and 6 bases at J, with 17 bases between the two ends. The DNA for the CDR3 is TGTGCCAGCAGTTTGGGGGCTCAGCTCGCTCATGGCTACACCTTC. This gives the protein CASSLGAQLAHGYTF.